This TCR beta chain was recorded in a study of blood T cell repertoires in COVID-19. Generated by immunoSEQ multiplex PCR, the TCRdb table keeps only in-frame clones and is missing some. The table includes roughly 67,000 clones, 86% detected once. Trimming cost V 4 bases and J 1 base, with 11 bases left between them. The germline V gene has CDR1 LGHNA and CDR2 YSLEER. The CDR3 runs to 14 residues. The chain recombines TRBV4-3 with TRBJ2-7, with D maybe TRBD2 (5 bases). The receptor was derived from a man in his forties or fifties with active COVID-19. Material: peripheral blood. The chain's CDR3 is CASSRDTGSYEQYF. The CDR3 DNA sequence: TGCGCCAGCAGCCGAGACACGGGGTCCTACGAGCAGTACTTC.